This TCR beta chain was documented in a study of cytomegalovirus exposure and HLA in healthy donors. The V end was cut by 3 bases, the J end by 6 bases, with 16 bases between. Germline loops: CDR1 MGHRA, CDR2 YSYEKL. There are 15 residues in the CDR3. 13 Jbeta primers and 60 Vbeta primers were used for the PCR. Using immunoSEQ multiplex PCR, the repertoire was profiled, and TCRdb retains in-frame clones only, with some absent. This sample carries approximately 160,000 clones, 70% to 80% of them seen once, and the ten largest clones take less than 10%. Study results and caveats: Follow-up analysis seemed to connect common viral pathogens with several of the most significant clusters identified. V- and J-gene trimming of TCR beta was linked (in a later analysis) to a missense DCLRE1C variant. The authors enumerated around 150 TCR beta chains as linked to cytomegalovirus. The study had only CMV serostatus as immune exposure information.

A word on this clone: Its cognate antigen is unknown.

The TCR comes from a man between 18 and 35 years old in good health and CMV-seropositive. The chain combines TRBV4-1 with TRBJ2-3, with D maybe TRBD2 (6 bases). Sequencing used PBMCs. CDR3 in amino acids: CASSQRDATMDTQYF. The CDR3 nucleotides read TGCGCCAGCAGCCAGCGGGACGCCACCATGGATACGCAGTATTTT.